This paragraph covers one T cell receptor (beta chain) sequence. Antigen: not known. This entry belongs to a study of cytomegalovirus exposure and HLA in healthy donors. In the PCR, 60 Vbeta and 13 Jbeta primers were used. The table came from immunoSEQ multiplex PCR; TCRdb's copy has only in-frame clones and leaves some out. The sample consists of some 96,000 clones, roughly 76% of them appearing once. Study results and caveats: In a later analysis, compared with equally common non-associated chains, HLA-associated beta chains were more expanded. As a later analysis showed, several of the most significant clusters appeared to be linked to common viral pathogens.

Trimming stripped 8 bases from V and 4 bases from J, with 9 bases between. CDR3 size: 11 residues. The germline CDR1 and CDR2 sequences are MNHEY and SMNVEV (reference sequence). The clonotype originates from a woman aged 55-75 years in good health and CMV-seropositive. Sample: PBMCs. This chain connects TRBV27 to TRBJ2-7; no reliable D call. CDR3 coding DNA: TGTGCCAGCGGCCGCGGTTACGAGCAGTACTTC. This sequence encodes CASGRGYEQYF.